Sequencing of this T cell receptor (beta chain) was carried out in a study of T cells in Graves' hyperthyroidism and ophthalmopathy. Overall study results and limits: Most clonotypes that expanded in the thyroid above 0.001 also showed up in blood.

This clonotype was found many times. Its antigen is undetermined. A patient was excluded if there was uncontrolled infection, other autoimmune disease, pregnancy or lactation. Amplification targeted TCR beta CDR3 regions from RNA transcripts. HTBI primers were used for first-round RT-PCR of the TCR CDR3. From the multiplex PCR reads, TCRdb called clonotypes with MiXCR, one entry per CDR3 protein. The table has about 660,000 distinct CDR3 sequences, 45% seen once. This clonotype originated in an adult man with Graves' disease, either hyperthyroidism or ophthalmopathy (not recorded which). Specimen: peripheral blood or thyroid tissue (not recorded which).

The CDR3 spells CASSEGQRSSGANVLTF. DNA for the CDR3: TGTGCCAGCAGTGAAGGGCAGCGCTCTTCTGGGGCCAACGTCCTGACTTTC. This rearrangement joins TRBV2 to TRBJ2-6; D remains ambiguous. This CDR3 spans 17 amino acids. CDR1 SNHLY and CDR2 FYNNEI come from the germline V gene. V was trimmed by 1 base and J by 1 base, leaving 11 bases between them. The complete variable domain, with remaining parts taken from reference TRBV2 and TRBJ2-6, reads EPEVTQTPSHQVTQMGQEVILRCVPISNHLYFYWYRQILGQKVEFLVSFYNNEISEKSEIFDDQFSVERPDGSNFTLKIRSTKLEDSAMYFCASSEGQRSSGANVLTFGAGSRLTVL.